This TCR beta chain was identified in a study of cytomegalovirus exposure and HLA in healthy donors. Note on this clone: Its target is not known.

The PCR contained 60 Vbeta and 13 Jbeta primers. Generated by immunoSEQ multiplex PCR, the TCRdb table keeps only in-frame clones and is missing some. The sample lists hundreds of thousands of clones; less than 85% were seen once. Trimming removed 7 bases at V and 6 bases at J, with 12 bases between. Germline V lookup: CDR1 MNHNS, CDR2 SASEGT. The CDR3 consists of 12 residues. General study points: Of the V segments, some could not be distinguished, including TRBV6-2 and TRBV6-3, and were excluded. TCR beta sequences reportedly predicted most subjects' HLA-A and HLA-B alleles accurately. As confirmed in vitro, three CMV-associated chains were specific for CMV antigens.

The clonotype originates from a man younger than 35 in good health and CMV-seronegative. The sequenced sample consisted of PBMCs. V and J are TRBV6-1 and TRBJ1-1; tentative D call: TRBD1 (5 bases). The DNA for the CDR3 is TGTGCCAGCAACAGGAGGAGGGCTGAAGCTTTCTTT. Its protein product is CASNRRRAEAFF.